The clone carrying this TCR beta chain was detected ten times or more. V lost 6 bases to trimming and J lost 6 bases; unmatched junction nucleotides: 2. Germline CDR1 is MDHEN and CDR2 is SYDVKM. The CDR3 is 12 residues long. The authors amplified TCR beta CDR3 regions from RNA transcripts. HTBI primers primed a first-round RT-PCR, and a second-round multiplex PCR followed. TCRdb re-called the multiplex PCR reads with MiXCR, one entry per CDR3 protein. The sample shows hundreds of thousands of distinct CDR3 sequences, about a fifth of them seen only once. This specimen belongs to a study of Graves' ophthalmopathy and Graves' hyperthyroidism.

The sequencing input was peripheral blood. This TCR derives from a woman aged 18-29 years with stable Graves' hyperthyroidism. Some clones in this sample may be carry-over from other donors' samples. V gene TRBV28 combines with J gene TRBJ2-5, with 9 bases that match TRBD2. This CDR3 is CASRSGRQTQYF. The CDR3 bases are TGTGCCAGCAGGAGCGGGAGGCAGACCCAGTACTTC.